A selection of T cell receptor beta chains follows, all from one sample in a study of chemoradiotherapy in HPV16-positive cancers. TCRdb keeps only in-frame clones here, not all; method: immunoSEQ multiplex PCR. The data hold 30,000 to 40,000 clones, with over 80% observed a single time. The sequences come from blood, collected from a patient who underwent chemoradiotherapy. These receptor sequences come from a human donor with HPV-associated anogenital cancer. Each CDR3 is given with its conserved first and last residue.

V gene: TRBV21-1
CDR3 length: 17
J gene: TRBJ2-3
CDR3 protein: CASSKRGTSGGTDTQYF

V gene: TRBV6-5
CDR3 length: 15
J gene: TRBJ1-4
CDR3 protein: CASSYSQGIREKLFF

V gene: TRBV29-1
CDR3 length: 13
J gene: TRBJ1-6
CDR3 protein: CSASTGEELTLHF

V gene: TRBV2
CDR3 length: 13
J gene: TRBJ2-5
CDR3 protein: CASSSSGQETQYF

V gene: TRBV11-2
CDR3 length: 17
J gene: TRBJ1-5
CDR3 protein: CASSRHNITALGPPQHF

V gene: TRBV7-7
CDR3 length: 13
J gene: TRBJ2-7
CDR3 protein: CASSSDREHEQYF

V gene: TRBV19
CDR3 length: 16
J gene: TRBJ1-5
CDR3 protein: CASSILPGGGIQPQHF

V gene: TRBV6-4
CDR3 length: 15
J gene: TRBJ1-6
CDR3 protein: CASSERDHANSPLHF

V gene: TRBV4-1
CDR3 length: 18
J gene: TRBJ2-3
CDR3 protein: CASSHQALRRGFSDTQYF

V gene: TRBV5-6
CDR3 length: 17
J gene: TRBJ2-7
CDR3 protein: CASSLLGTWSYSYEQYF

V gene: TRBV14
CDR3 length: 13
J gene: TRBJ1-1
CDR3 protein: CASSIGGNTEAFF

V gene: TRBV4-1
CDR3 length: 15
J gene: TRBJ1-3
CDR3 protein: CASSPTGSSGNTIYF